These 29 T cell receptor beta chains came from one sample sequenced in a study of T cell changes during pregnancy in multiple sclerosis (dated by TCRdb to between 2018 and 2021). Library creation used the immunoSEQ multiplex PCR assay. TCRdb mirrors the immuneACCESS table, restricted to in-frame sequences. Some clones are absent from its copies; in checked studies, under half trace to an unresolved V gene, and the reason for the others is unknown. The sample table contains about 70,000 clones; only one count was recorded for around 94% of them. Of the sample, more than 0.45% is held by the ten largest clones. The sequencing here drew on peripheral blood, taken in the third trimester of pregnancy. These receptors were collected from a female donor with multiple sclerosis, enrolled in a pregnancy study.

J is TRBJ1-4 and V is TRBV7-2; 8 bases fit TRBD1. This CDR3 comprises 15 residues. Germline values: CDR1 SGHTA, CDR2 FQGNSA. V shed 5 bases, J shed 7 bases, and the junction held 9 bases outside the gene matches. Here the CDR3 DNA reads TGTGCCAGCAGCCCCCGGACAGGGCGGATTGAAAAACTGTTTTTT. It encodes CASSPRTGRIEKLFF.

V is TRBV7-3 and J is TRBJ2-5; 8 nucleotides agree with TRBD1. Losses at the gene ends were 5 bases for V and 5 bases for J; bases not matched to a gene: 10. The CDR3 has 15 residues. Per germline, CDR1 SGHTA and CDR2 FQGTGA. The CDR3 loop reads CASSKQGDSWETQYF. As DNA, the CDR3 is TGTGCCAGCAGCAAACAGGGGGATTCATGGGAGACCCAGTACTTC.

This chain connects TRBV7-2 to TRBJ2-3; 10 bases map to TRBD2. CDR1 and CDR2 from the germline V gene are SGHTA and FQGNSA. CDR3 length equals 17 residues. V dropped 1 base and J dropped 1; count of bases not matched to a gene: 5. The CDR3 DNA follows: TGTGCCAGCAGCTTAGATCCTCTAGCGGGGGGCACAGATACGCAGTATTTT. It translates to CASSLDPLAGGTDTQYF. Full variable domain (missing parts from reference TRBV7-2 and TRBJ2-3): GAGVSQSPSNKVTEKGKDVELRCDPISGHTALYWYRQSLGQGLEFLIYFQGNSAPDKSGLPSDRFSAERTGGSVSTLTIQRTQQEDSAVYLCASSLDPLAGGTDTQYFGPGTRLTVL.

CDR3 in amino acids: CASSPRRQGEDKVETQYF. CDR3 nucleotide sequence: TGTGCCAGCAGCCCCCGTCGGCAGGGGGAGGACAAGGTAGAGACCCAGTACTTC. V is TRBV11-2 and J is TRBJ2-5; maybe TRBD1 (7 bases). This CDR3 has 18 amino acids. The V end lost 5 bases, the J end lost 4 bases, and 26 bases lay between the germline ends. Per germline, CDR1 SGHAT and CDR2 FQNNGV.

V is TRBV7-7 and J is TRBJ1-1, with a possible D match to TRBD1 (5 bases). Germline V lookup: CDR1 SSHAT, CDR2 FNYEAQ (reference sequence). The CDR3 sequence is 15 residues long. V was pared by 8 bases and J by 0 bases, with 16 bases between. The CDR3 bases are TGTGCCAGCGCCCCAGCGGGGGTTATGAACACTGAAGCTTTCTTT. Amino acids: CASAPAGVMNTEAFF.

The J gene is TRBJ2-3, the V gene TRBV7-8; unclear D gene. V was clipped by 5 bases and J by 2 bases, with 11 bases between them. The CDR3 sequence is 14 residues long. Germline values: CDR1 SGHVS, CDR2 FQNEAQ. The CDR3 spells CASSKRVYTDTQYF. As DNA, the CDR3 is TGTGCCAGCAGCAAACGGGTTTACACAGATACGCAGTATTTT. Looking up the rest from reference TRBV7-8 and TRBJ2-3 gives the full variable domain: GAGVSQSPRYKVAKRGQDVALRCDPISGHVSLFWYQQALGQGPEFLTYFQNEAQLDKSGLPSDRFFAERPEGSVSTLKIQRTQQEDSAVYLCASSKRVYTDTQYFGPGTRLTVL.

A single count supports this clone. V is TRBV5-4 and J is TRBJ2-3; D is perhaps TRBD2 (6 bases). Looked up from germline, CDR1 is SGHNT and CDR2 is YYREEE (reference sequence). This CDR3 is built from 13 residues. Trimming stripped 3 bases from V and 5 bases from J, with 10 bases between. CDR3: CASSWRGVDTQYF. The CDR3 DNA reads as TGTGCCAGCAGCTGGCGGGGAGTAGATACGCAGTATTTT.

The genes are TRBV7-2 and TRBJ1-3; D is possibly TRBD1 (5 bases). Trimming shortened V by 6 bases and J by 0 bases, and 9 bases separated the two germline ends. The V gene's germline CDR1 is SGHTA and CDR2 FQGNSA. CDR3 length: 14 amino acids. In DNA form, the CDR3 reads TGTGCCAGCAGAACAGGCAGCTCTGGAAACACCATATATTTT. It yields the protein CASRTGSSGNTIYF.

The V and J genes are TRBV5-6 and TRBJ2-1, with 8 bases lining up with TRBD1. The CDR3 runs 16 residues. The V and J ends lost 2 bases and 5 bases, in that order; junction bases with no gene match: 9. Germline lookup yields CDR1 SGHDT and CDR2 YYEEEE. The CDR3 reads CASSLATGDLNNEQFF. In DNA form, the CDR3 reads TGTGCCAGCAGCTTAGCGACAGGGGACCTAAACAATGAGCAGTTCTTC.

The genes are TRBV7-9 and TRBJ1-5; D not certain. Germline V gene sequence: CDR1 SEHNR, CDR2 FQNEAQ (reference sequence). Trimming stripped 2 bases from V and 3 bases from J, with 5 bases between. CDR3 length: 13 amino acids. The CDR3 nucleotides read TGTGCCAGCAGCTTACAGGTCAATCAGCCCCAGCATTTT. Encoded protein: CASSLQVNQPQHF.

The CDR3 sequence: CASGFETGVGMNTEAFF. The CDR3 coding sequence is TGTGCTAGTGGTTTCGAAACAGGGGTTGGGATGAACACTGAAGCTTTCTTT. The chain is built from TRBV12-5 and TRBJ1-1; 7 positions agree with TRBD1. V gave up 3 bases and J gave up 0 bases; unmatched junction bases: 10. The length of the CDR3 is 17 residues. Germline loops: CDR1 LGHNT, CDR2 FRNRAP.

In DNA, the CDR3 is TGTGCCAGCAGCTCCCGGTCGGGATTCCAAGAGACCCAGTACTTC. Its protein is CASSSRSGFQETQYF. This chain uses TRBV7-3 with TRBJ2-5; weak D call: TRBD2 (5 bases). The CDR3 length is 15 residues. Germline loops: CDR1 SGHTA, CDR2 FQGTGA. Trimming stripped 4 bases from V and 1 base from J, with 13 bases between.

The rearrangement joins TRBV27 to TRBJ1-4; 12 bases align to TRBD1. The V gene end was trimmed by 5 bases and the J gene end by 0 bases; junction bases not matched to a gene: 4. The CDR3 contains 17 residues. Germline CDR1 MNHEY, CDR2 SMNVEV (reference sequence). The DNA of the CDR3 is TGTGCCAGCAGTCGAGGGGACAGGGGGCCAACTAATGAAAAACTGTTTTTT. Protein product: CASSRGDRGPTNEKLFF.

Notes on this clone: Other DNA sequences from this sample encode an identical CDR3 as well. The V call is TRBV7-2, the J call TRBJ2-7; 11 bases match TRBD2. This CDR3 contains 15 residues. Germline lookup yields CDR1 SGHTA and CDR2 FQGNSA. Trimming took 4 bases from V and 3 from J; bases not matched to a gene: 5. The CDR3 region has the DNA TGTGCCAGCAGCTCCTCGGGGACTAGCGGCTACGAGCAGTACTTC. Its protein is CASSSSGTSGYEQYF. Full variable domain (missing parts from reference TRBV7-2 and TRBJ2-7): GAGVSQSPSNKVTEKGKDVELRCDPISGHTALYWYRQSLGQGLEFLIYFQGNSAPDKSGLPSDRFSAERTGGSVSTLTIQRTQQEDSAVYLCASSSSGTSGYEQYFGPGTRLTVT.

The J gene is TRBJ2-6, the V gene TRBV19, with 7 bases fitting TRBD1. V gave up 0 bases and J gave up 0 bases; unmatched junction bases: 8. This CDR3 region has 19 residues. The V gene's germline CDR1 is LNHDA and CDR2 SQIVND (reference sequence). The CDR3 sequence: CASSIDTVPGGSGANVLTF. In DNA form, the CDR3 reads TGTGCCAGTAGTATAGATACGGTTCCAGGGGGCTCTGGGGCCAACGTCCTGACTTTC.

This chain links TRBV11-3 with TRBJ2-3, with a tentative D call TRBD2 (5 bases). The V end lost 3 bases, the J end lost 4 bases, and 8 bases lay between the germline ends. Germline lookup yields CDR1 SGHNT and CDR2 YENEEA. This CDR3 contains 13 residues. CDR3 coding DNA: TGTGCCAGCAGCTTCGAGGGCGCAGATACGCAGTATTTT. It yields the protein CASSFEGADTQYF.

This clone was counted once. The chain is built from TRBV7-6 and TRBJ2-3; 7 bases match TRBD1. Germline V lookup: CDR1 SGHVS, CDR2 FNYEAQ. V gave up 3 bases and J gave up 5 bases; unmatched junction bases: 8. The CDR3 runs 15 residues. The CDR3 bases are TGTGCCAGCAGCTTCGCACAGGGGATGTTAGATACGCAGTATTTT. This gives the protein CASSFAQGMLDTQYF.

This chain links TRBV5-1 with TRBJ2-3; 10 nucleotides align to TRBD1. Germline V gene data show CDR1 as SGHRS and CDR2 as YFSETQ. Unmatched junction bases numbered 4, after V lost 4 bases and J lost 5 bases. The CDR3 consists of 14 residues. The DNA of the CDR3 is TGCGCCAGCAGCGGGACAGGGGTGCAAGATACGCAGTATTTT. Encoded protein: CASSGTGVQDTQYF.

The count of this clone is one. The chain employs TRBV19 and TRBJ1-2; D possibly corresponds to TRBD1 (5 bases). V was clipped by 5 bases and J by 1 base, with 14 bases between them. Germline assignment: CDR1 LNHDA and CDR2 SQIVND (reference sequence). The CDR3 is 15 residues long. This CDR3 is CASSPGHLNNYGYTF. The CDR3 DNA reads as TGTGCCAGTAGTCCCGGACACCTCAATAACTATGGCTACACCTTC.

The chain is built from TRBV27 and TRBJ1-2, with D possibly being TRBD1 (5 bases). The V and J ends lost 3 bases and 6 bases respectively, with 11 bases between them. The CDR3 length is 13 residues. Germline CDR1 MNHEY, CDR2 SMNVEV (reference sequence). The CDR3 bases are TGTGCCAGCAGTTTTCAGGGTAGAAATGGCTACACCTTC. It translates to CASSFQGRNGYTF.

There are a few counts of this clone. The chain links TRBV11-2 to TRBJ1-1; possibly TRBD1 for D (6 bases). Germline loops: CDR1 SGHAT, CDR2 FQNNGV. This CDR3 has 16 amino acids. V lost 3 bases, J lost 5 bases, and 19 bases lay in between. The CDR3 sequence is CASSFRRIGRGTEAFF. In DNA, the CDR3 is TGTGCCAGCAGCTTCCGTAGAATTGGCAGGGGTACTGAAGCTTTCTTT.

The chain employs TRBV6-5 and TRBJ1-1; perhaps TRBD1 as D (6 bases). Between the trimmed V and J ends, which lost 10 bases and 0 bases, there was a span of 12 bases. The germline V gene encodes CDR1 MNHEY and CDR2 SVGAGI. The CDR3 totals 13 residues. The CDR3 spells CATKTGLNTEAFF. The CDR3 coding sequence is TGTGCCACCAAGACAGGTCTGAACACTGAAGCTTTCTTT.

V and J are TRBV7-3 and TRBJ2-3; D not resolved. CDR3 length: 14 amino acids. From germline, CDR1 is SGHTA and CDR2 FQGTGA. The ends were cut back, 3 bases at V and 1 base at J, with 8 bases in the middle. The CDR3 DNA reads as TGTGCCAGCAGCTTGGGCCGCCGCACAGATACGCAGTATTTT. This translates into CASSLGRRTDTQYF.

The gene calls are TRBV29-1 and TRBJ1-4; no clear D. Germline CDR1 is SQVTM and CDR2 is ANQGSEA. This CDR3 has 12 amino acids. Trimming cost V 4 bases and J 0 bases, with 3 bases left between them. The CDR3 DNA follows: TGCAGCGTTGTCTCAACTAATGAAAAACTGTTTTTT. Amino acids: CSVVSTNEKLFF.

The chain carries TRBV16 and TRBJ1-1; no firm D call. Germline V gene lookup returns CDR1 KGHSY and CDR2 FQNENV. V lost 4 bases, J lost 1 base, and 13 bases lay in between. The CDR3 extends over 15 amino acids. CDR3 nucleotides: TGTGCCAGCAGCCCCCATTCTCGGGGGAACACTGAAGCTTTCTTT. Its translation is CASSPHSRGNTEAFF.

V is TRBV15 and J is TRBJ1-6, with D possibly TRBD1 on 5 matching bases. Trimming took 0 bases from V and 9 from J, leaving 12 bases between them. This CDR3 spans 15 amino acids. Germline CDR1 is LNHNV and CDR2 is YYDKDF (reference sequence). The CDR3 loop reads CATSRDKGGGSPLHF. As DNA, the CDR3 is TGTGCCACCAGCAGAGATAAGGGCGGGGGTTCACCCCTCCACTTT.

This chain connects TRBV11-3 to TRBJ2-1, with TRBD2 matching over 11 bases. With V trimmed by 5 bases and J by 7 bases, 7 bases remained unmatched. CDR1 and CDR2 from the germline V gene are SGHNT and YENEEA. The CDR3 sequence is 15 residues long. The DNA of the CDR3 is TGTGCCAGCAGCGCTTTTAGCGGGGGGGGGAATGAGCAGTTCTTC. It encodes CASSAFSGGGNEQFF.

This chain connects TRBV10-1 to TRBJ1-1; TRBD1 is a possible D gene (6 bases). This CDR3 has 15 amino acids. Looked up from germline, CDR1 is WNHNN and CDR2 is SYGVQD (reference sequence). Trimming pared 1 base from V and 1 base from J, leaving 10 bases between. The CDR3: CASSELTGKNTEAFF. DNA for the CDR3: TGCGCCAGCAGTGAGTTGACAGGTAAGAACACTGAAGCTTTCTTT.

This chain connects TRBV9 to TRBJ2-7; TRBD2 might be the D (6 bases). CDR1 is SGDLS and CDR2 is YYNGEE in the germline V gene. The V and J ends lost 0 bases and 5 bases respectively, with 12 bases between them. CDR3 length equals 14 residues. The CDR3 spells CASSVGGGANEQYF. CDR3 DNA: TGTGCCAGCAGCGTAGGAGGAGGGGCCAACGAGCAGTACTTC.